The 4 T cell receptor beta chains given below trace back to one sample, sequenced in a study of shared clonotypes between healthy human individuals. Sequencing was performed with immunoSEQ multiplex PCR; in TCRdb, only in-frame clones are kept and a portion is missing. The data show over 2 million clones, about 95% seen once. CD8 cells classed as naive were CD45RO-negative and positively selected for CCR7, excluding terminally differentiated effector memory CD45RA+ cells. Specimen: naive CD8+ T cells sorted from blood. Receptors originate from a man aged 18-30 years in good health.

Details on this clone: Other DNA sequences from this sample encode an identical CDR3 as well. The chain uses TRBV5-4 and TRBJ2-3; D not certain. The germline V and J ends were trimmed by 4 bases and 3 bases, with 6 bases remaining between them. This CDR3 region has 12 residues. The germline V gene has CDR1 SGHNT and CDR2 YYREEE (reference sequence). The CDR3: CASSPGTDTQYF. DNA of the CDR3: TGTGCCAGCAGCCCCGGGACAGATACGCAGTATTTT.

This sequence joins TRBV7-8 and TRBJ2-3, with a weak D call TRBD2 (6 bases). The CDR3 has 16 amino acids. The V and J ends lost 3 bases and 2 bases respectively, with 15 bases between them. CDR1 is SGHVS, CDR2 FQNEAQ, per germline. The CDR3 region is CASSLPRDFYTDTQYF. DNA of the CDR3: TGTGCCAGCAGCTTGCCCCGGGACTTTTACACAGATACGCAGTATTTT.

This sequence joins TRBV13 and TRBJ1-1, with 7 positions matching TRBD1. The ends lost 1 base at V and 11 bases at J; junction bases unmatched: 13. This CDR3 contains 15 residues. Germline CDR1 PRHDT, CDR2 FYEKMQ (reference sequence). As DNA, the CDR3 is TGTGCCAGCAGCTTAGTGGGGGACAGCCTGGACCGGGCTTTCTTT. This encodes CASSLVGDSLDRAFF.

The chain has TRBV19 and TRBJ2-2; no reliable D call. The CDR3 is 14 amino acids. Trimming stripped 5 bases from V and 6 bases from J, with 13 bases between. Germline V CDR1 and CDR2: LNHDA, SQIVND (reference sequence). Here the CDR3 DNA reads TGTGCCAGTAGTGAACGTGGGATACCCGGGGAGCTGTTTTTT. Protein product: CASSERGIPGELFF.